This TCR beta chain came from a study of cytomegalovirus exposure and HLA in healthy donors. Study details: Among 398 genotyped donors, more than 65% fell in the Caucasian-associated ancestry cluster. Regarding the study as a whole: It was shown in a later analysis that HLA-associated TCR beta chains were more clonally expanded than other, equally common chains. Only CMV serostatus was available as immune exposure information.

The PCR contained 60 Vbeta and 13 Jbeta primers. The protocol was immunoSEQ multiplex PCR, while the TCRdb copy is restricted to in-frame clones and leaves out a portion. The repertoire has about 190,000 clones, about 80% of them found once; the top ten carry 1.1%. As for this clone: Its antigen is undetermined.

The ends were cut back, 7 bases at V and 0 bases at J, with 12 bases in the middle. The CDR3 extends over 14 amino acids. The V gene's germline CDR1 is MDHEN and CDR2 SYDVKM. This TCR came from a woman aged 40 to 50 in good health and CMV-seronegative. The sample taken for sequencing was PBMCs. This chain connects TRBV28 to TRBJ1-2; the D is unclear. The CDR3 region is CASIRVNSNYGYTF. Written as DNA, the CDR3 is TGTGCCAGCATTCGGGTTAATTCTAACTATGGCTACACCTTC.